Listed here are 18 T cell receptor beta chains from one sample, sequenced in a study of CXCR3-negative and CXCR3-positive naive CD8 T cells. TRB cDNA libraries were made by UMI-labeled 5' RACE. One entry per CDR3 protein, without DNA, is what TCRdb gives after re-calling the 5' RACE reads. In all, the sample yields around 7,400 distinct CDR3 sequences. Sequenced material: naive CXCR3- CD8+ T cells from blood. Noted subset: CD45RO-CCR7+CD27+CD95- naive CD8+ T cells lacking CXCR3 (TNR3-). The source of these receptors is a human donor in good health. Some clones in this sample may be carry-over from other donors' samples.

This chain uses TRBV23-1 with TRBJ1-2; there is no DNA to check the TCRdb D call of TRBD1. TRBV23-1 is an ORF; its function is uncertain. CDR3 length equals 18 residues. CDR3 region: CASSHHDTVGGCNYGYTF.

The chain couples TRBV29-1 to TRBJ2-1; TCRdb indicates TRBD1, and absent DNA this call remains unverified. This CDR3 contains 15 residues. Per the germline V gene, CDR1 is SQVTM and CDR2 is ANQGSEA. The CDR3: CSVDRGRGDYNEQFF.

The J gene is TRBJ1-4, the V gene TRBV20-1; TCRdb calls TRBD1, which cannot be checked without DNA. The CDR3 spans 16 residues. Germline V CDR1 and CDR2: DFQATT, SNEGSKA (reference sequence). The CDR3 sequence: CSARRGQGSSIEKLFF.

The chain combines TRBV9 with TRBJ2-7; checking the TCRdb D call of TRBD1 is not possible without DNA. From germline, CDR1 is SGDLS and CDR2 YYNGEE. There are 15 residues in the CDR3. The chain's CDR3 is CASSATDSISYEQYF.

The J gene is TRBJ2-7, the V gene TRBV6-1; TCRdb indicates TRBD2, and absent DNA this call remains unverified. CDR3 length equals 15 residues. CDR1 is MNHNS, CDR2 SASEGT, per germline. CDR3 residues: CASGLAALPTSEQYF.

This rearrangement joins TRBV7-3 to TRBJ2-3; TCRdb's D call, TRBD2, is unchecked because there is no DNA. The CDR3 length is 15 residues. In germline, CDR1 is SGHTA, CDR2 FQGTGA. The CDR3 region is CASSPSGGSTDTQYF.

The chain joins TRBV28 to TRBJ1-5; TCRdb names TRBD1, which stays unverified in the absence of DNA. Germline V lookup: CDR1 MDHEN, CDR2 SYDVKM. The CDR3 loop spans 12 amino acids. CDR3 sequence reads: CASSGGNQPQHF.

This clonotype ranks as medium-sized (0.01 to 0.1%) in terms of frequency. The chain has TRBV29-1 and TRBJ2-7; TCRdb picks TRBD1, but there is no DNA to check that call. This CDR3 contains 12 residues. Germline-derived CDR1 and CDR2 are SQVTM and ANQGSEA. This CDR3 reads CSVRTGGYEQYF.

The chain employs TRBV29-1 and TRBJ2-5; the TRBD1 assignment by TCRdb is unverifiable without DNA. This CDR3 region has 14 residues. Germline CDR1 SQVTM, CDR2 ANQGSEA. The chain's CDR3 is CSGAWGQAQETQYF.

Considering frequency, this clonotype is medium-sized. This chain connects TRBV13 to TRBJ2-2; TCRdb selects TRBD1, and the lack of DNA leaves this call unchecked. Germline V CDR1 and CDR2: PRHDT, FYEKMQ (reference sequence). This CDR3 contains 15 residues. This CDR3 is CASSLRDPLAGELFF.

This chain connects TRBV29-1 to TRBJ2-5; the TRBD1 assignment by TCRdb is unverifiable without DNA. The germline gives CDR1 SQVTM, CDR2 ANQGSEA. The CDR3 totals 13 residues. Here the CDR3 reads CSVDWGIEETQYF.

Measured by frequency, this clonotype is medium-sized (0.01 to 0.1%). The V and J genes are TRBV12-3 or TRBV12-4 and TRBJ2-7. The CDR3 covers 13 residues. CDR3 amino acids: CASSFDRSYEQYF.

The chain recombines TRBV7-8 with TRBJ2-7; TCRdb designates TRBD1, a call that cannot be tested without DNA. The CDR3 covers 14 residues. The germline gives CDR1 SGHVS, CDR2 FQNEAQ. Here the CDR3 reads CASSARTRGYEQYF.

According to its frequency, this clonotype is medium-sized. The chain has TRBV12-3 or TRBV12-4 and TRBJ2-1; TCRdb names TRBD1, which stays unverified in the absence of DNA. CDR3 length: 14 residues. This CDR3 reads CASSPPGSYNEQFF.

The V and J genes are TRBV5-1 and TRBJ1-1. The CDR3 loop spans 16 amino acids. CDR1 and CDR2 from the germline V gene are SGHRS and YFSETQ. The CDR3 spells CASSLGSAGPNTEAFF.

This clonotype is called medium-sized based on its frequency. The V call is TRBV29-1, the J call TRBJ1-1; the TCRdb call, TRBD1, lacks DNA for checking. Germline V CDR1 and CDR2: SQVTM, ANQGSEA. The CDR3 totals 14 residues. The CDR3 sequence: CSAFPPLDRVEAFF.

This clonotype is identified as medium-sized (0.01 to 0.1%) from frequency. The rearrangement joins TRBV7-8 to TRBJ2-7. The CDR3 has 14 amino acids. In germline, CDR1 is SGHVS, CDR2 FQNEAQ. CDR3: CASSLAVSYVEQYF.

Considering frequency, this clonotype is medium-sized (0.01 to 0.1%). V and J are TRBV20-1 and TRBJ2-2; TCRdb reports TRBD2, a call that lacks DNA to check it against. Germline loops: CDR1 DFQATT, CDR2 SNEGSKA (reference sequence). There are 14 residues in the CDR3. This CDR3 reads CSARMAGGTGELFF.